The 6 T cell receptor beta chains below come from one sample, sequenced in a study of glioma-infiltrating T cells. TCR alpha and beta CDR3 regions were amplified from RNA using iRepertoire nested multiplex PCR. One entry per CDR3 protein, called by TCRdb with MiXCR from the multiplex PCR reads. The repertoire includes fewer than 200,000 distinct CDR3 sequences, 25% to 35% of them detected once, and 20% to 25% sits in the top ten. Sequencing was carried out using glioma tissue, nonneoplastic brain tissue, or PBMCs (not recorded which). The receptors derive from a human donor with low-grade glioma or glioblastoma, undergoing nonglioma brain surgery, or in good health (not recorded which).

The chain is built from TRBV19 and TRBJ1-5; D gene unclear. CDR1 and CDR2 from the germline V gene are LNHDA and SQIVND (reference sequence). The CDR3 runs 15 residues. Trimming removed 3 bases at V and 0 bases at J, with 9 bases between. The CDR3 region has the DNA TGTGCCAGTAGTATTGGTCCCTATAGCAATCAGCCCCAGCATTTT. This translates into CASSIGPYSNQPQHF.

This clonotype was seen ten or more times. The chain combines TRBV10-3 with TRBJ2-3; 8 bases agree with TRBD2. Germline V gene data show CDR1 as ENHRY and CDR2 as SYGVKD. The V segment lost 2 bases and the J segment 1 base; nucleotides outside the gene matches: 11. The CDR3 loop spans 18 amino acids. The CDR3 region has the DNA TGTGCCATCAGTGAGCATCGGGGGCGGGAGGTCGGCACAGATACGCAGTATTTT. Its protein is CAISEHRGREVGTDTQYF.

Comment on this clonotype: A much larger clone lies a single base off, so this may be a read error. The chain has TRBV5-1 and TRBJ2-7; 8 positions match TRBD1. The CDR3 totals 15 residues. V trimming: 4 bases; J trimming: 3 bases; junction bases outside the gene matches: 9. Germline loops: CDR1 SGHRS, CDR2 YFSETQ. CDR3 coding DNA: TGCGCCAGCAGCATAACCGGACAGGGTCGCTACGAGCAGTACTTC. It codes for CASSITGQGRYEQYF.

This clonotype was detected many times. This chain joins TRBV6-2 or TRBV6-3 and TRBJ2-1; D remains unclear. From germline, CDR1 is MNHEY and CDR2 SVGEGT. Trimming cost V 5 bases and J 7 bases, with 15 bases left between them. This CDR3 is 14 amino acids long. The CDR3 DNA sequence: TGTGCCAGCAGTGGCCCTGACTCCTGGAATGAGCAGTTCTTC. Translating gives CASSGPDSWNEQFF.

Notes on this clonotype: This may come from a read error, since a much larger clone is one base off. J is TRBJ1-5 and V is TRBV19; tentatively, D is TRBD1 (5 bases). The V and J ends lost 2 bases and 11 bases respectively, with 13 bases between them. This CDR3 is built from 13 residues. The germline V gene encodes CDR1 LNHDA and CDR2 SQIVND (reference sequence). The chain's CDR3 is CASSINRGQSQHF. The CDR3 nucleotides are TGTGCCAGTAGTATAAATAGGGGCCAGTCCCAGCATTTT.

As regards this clonotype: Since a much larger clone is just one base distant, this may be a read error. The chain has TRBV4-3 and TRBJ2-7; TRBD1 is a possible D gene (6 bases). CDR3 length: 14 amino acids. Germline lookup yields CDR1 LGHNA and CDR2 YSLEER. Trimming removed 6 bases at V and 2 bases at J, with 14 bases between. The CDR3 protein is CASRHSRGTYEQYF. CDR3 sequence (DNA): TGCGCCAGCAGACACAGCAGGGGCACCTACGAGCAGTACTTC.